Each of the 27 T cell receptor beta chains below was sequenced from the same sample in a study of blood T cells in healthy people across ages. The authors ran a second PCR of 7 to 11 cycles using a sample-barcoded 5' primer and a J-beta primer mix. TCRdb re-called the 5' RACE reads with MiXCR, one entry per CDR3 protein. The data contain around 870,000 distinct CDR3 sequences, under 35% of them singletons. The sample taken for sequencing was blood. Every receptor here comes from a woman aged 80 or over in good health.

This clonotype appeared a few times. V is TRBV7-9 and J is TRBJ1-1; D possibly corresponds to TRBD1 (5 bases). The germline V and J ends were trimmed by 0 bases and 3 bases, with 8 bases remaining between them. Germline lookup yields CDR1 SEHNR and CDR2 FQNEAQ (reference sequence). The CDR3 is 14 residues long. The DNA of the CDR3 is TGTGCCAGCAGCTTAGCGATGGGGGACACTGAAGCTTTCTTT. It translates to CASSLAMGDTEAFF.

Many counts were recorded for this clonotype. The rearrangement uses TRBV5-6 and TRBJ2-7; perhaps TRBD2 as D (6 bases). Germline lookup yields CDR1 SGHDT and CDR2 YYEEEE. The germline V and J ends were trimmed by 3 bases and 0 bases, with 13 bases remaining between them. The CDR3 has 15 amino acids. As DNA, the CDR3 is TGTGCCAGCAGCTCGAGGGGAGGAGCCTCCTACGAGCAGTACTTC. Residues: CASSSRGGASYEQYF.

This clonotype was recorded many times. The chain joins TRBV9 to TRBJ2-5, with 7 nucleotides matching TRBD1. V dropped 3 bases and J dropped 5; count of bases not matched to a gene: 13. The CDR3 runs to 16 residues. Per germline, CDR1 SGDLS and CDR2 YYNGEE. The CDR3 nucleotides are TGTGCCAGCAGCGCTGGACAGGCCCGAGTTGGGGAGACCCAGTACTTC. Amino acids: CASSAGQARVGETQYF. The entire variable domain, with the rest obtained from reference TRBV9 and TRBJ2-5, is as follows: DSGVTQTPKHLITATGQRVTLRCSPRSGDLSVYWYQQSLDQGLQFLIQYYNGEERAKGNILERFSAQQFPDLHSELNLSSLELGDSALYFCASSAGQARVGETQYFGPGTRLLVL.

The genes are TRBV21-1 and TRBJ1-4. TRBV21-1 is recorded as a pseudogene. The CDR3 has 14 amino acids. In DNA form, the CDR3 reads TGTGCCAACAGCAAACCAAGAAATAATGAAAAACTGTTTTTT. The encoded protein is CANSKPRNNEKLFF.

In this sample, this clonotype turned up many times. The V gene is TRBV10-3, the J gene TRBJ2-7, with TRBD1 matching over 7 bases. Germline trimming cut 6 bases from V and 2 bases from J; bases unmatched to any gene: 4. The CDR3 contains 13 residues. Germline CDR1 is ENHRY and CDR2 is SYGVKD. The CDR3 here is CAISDRVAYEQYF. The CDR3 DNA sequence: TGTGCCATCAGCGACAGGGTAGCCTACGAGCAGTACTTC.

This sequence joins TRBV6-2 or TRBV6-3 and TRBJ2-4; 9 nucleotides align to TRBD1. Germline trimming cut 1 base from V and 8 bases from J; bases unmatched to any gene: 9. The CDR3 runs 16 residues. Germline V gene sequence: CDR1 MNHEY, CDR2 SVGEGT. The CDR3 nucleotides read TGTGCCAGCAGTTACTTCGACAGGGGGGAAGGATACATTCAGTACTTC. Translating it yields CASSYFDRGEGYIQYF.

Many counts were recorded for this clonotype. The genes are TRBV6-5 and TRBJ2-7; 9 bases are shared with TRBD1. V dropped 6 bases and J dropped 3; count of bases not matched to a gene: 6. The germline V gene has CDR1 MNHEY and CDR2 SVGAGI. The CDR3 sequence is 14 residues long. CDR3 protein: CASRTTGGVYEQYF. CDR3 DNA sequence: TGTGCCAGCAGAACCACAGGGGGCGTCTACGAGCAGTACTTC.

The chain uses TRBV4-3 and TRBJ1-1, with 7 bases fitting TRBD1. The germline V gene encodes CDR1 LGHNA and CDR2 YSLEER. CDR3 length equals 15 residues. V dropped 2 bases and J dropped 1; count of bases not matched to a gene: 4. CDR3 sequence: CASSQLTGTNTEAFF. The DNA of the CDR3 is TGCGCCAGCAGCCAATTGACAGGGACGAACACTGAAGCTTTCTTT.

This clonotype appeared many times. This chain joins TRBV12-3 or TRBV12-4 and TRBJ2-5; possibly TRBD2 for D (6 bases). V was shortened by 3 bases and J by 5 bases, with 10 bases between the two germline ends. The length of the CDR3 is 13 residues. In nucleotides, the CDR3 is TGTGCCAGCAGTTTTGGAGGGTCCGAGACCCAGTACTTC. Translated, it gives CASSFGGSETQYF.

The CDR3 DNA follows: TGTGCCAGCAGCTCCCTGACAGGGAGGGACTATGGCTACACCTTC. It translates to CASSSLTGRDYGYTF. The chain has TRBV11-2 and TRBJ1-2; 7 bases match TRBD1. The CDR3 runs 15 residues. Germline CDR1 SGHAT, CDR2 FQNNGV. The V gene end was trimmed by 4 bases and the J gene end by 3 bases; junction bases not matched to a gene: 8.

The chain couples TRBV28 to TRBJ2-5, with TRBD2 matching over 13 bases. This CDR3 contains 17 residues. V dropped 6 bases and J dropped 2; count of bases not matched to a gene: 9. Germline CDR1 and CDR2: MDHEN and SYDVKM. CDR3 DNA sequence: TGTGCCAGCAGCCTTGGACTAGCGGGAGTAGGGCAAGAGACCCAGTACTTC. This sequence encodes CASSLGLAGVGQETQYF. The full variable domain, with the rest looked up from reference TRBV28 and TRBJ2-5, is DVKVTQSSRYLVKRTGEKVFLECVQDMDHENMFWYRQDPGLGLRLIYFSYDVKMKEKGDIPEGYSVSREKKERFSLILESASTNQTSMYLCASSLGLAGVGQETQYFGPGTRLLVL.

This chain uses TRBV12-3 or TRBV12-4 with TRBJ1-4, with D unresolved. The CDR3 is 15 residues long. V lost 6 bases and J lost 1, with 12 bases in between. The CDR3 DNA reads TGTGCCAGCAGGTCCCAGGCAGTAACTAATGAAAAACTGTTTTTT. It codes for CASRSQAVTNEKLFF.

This clonotype was seen just once. This sequence joins TRBV20-1 and TRBJ2-1; 10 nucleotides line up with TRBD2. Germline V gene sequence: CDR1 DFQATT, CDR2 SNEGSKA (reference sequence). V lost 5 bases to trimming and J lost 1 base; unmatched junction nucleotides: 5. The CDR3 runs 15 residues. The CDR3 protein is CSAPLAGGSYNEQFF. The CDR3 DNA sequence: TGCAGTGCTCCCTTAGCGGGGGGATCCTACAATGAGCAGTTCTTC.

This rearrangement joins TRBV30 to TRBJ1-1, with D perhaps TRBD1 (5 bases). Germline assignment: CDR1 GTSNPN and CDR2 SVGIG (reference sequence). Trimming removed 2 bases from V and 1 base from J, with 8 bases in between. CDR3 size: 13 residues. The CDR3 DNA follows: TGTGCCTGGAGTCGCCAGGGGAACACTGAAGCTTTCTTT. It translates to CAWSRQGNTEAFF.

This clonotype was picked up many times. This sequence joins TRBV20-1 and TRBJ2-3, with 7 positions matching TRBD1. J gave up 6 bases and V 1 base, and 10 bases lay outside the gene matches. This CDR3 has 15 amino acids. Germline V CDR1 and CDR2: DFQATT, SNEGSKA (reference sequence). CDR3 region: CSARGQGAPPDTQYF. The CDR3 bases are TGCAGTGCTAGAGGACAGGGCGCGCCCCCCGATACGCAGTATTTT.

CDR3 nucleotides: TGTGCCAGCAAATACGGGGGGACAGATACGCAGTATTTT. This gives the protein CASKYGGTDTQYF. The rearrangement joins TRBV6-6 to TRBJ2-3; 7 bases agree with TRBD2. J lost 3 bases, V lost 7 bases, and 4 bases had no gene match. Germline V lookup: CDR1 MNHNY, CDR2 SVGAGI (reference sequence). The CDR3 contains 13 residues.

Note on this clonotype: Its ends do not fully match the called genes, so a read error is possible. The genes are TRBV6-1 and TRBJ1-2; D may be TRBD1 (5 bases). The CDR3 has 13 residues. The germline CDR1 and CDR2 sequences are MNHNS and SASEGT. DNA for the CDR3: TGTGCCGGAAGACAGCAAGCTAACTATGGCCACACCTTC. Translated, it gives CAGRQQANYGHTF.

This clonotype showed up just a few times. Since a much larger clone is just one base distant, this may be a read error. The CDR3 DNA reads as TGCAGTGCTAGGCCTGCTAACAGGGTTGACGAGACCCAGTACTTC. Its translation is CSARPANRVDETQYF. The gene calls are TRBV20-1 and TRBJ2-5; weak D call: TRBD1 (6 bases). V was cut by 3 bases and J by 5 bases, with 19 bases left in between. Germline V gene data show CDR1 as DFQATT and CDR2 as SNEGSKA (reference sequence). The CDR3 is 15 amino acids.

This rearrangement joins TRBV18 to TRBJ2-1; no reliable D call. Trimming removed 2 bases from V and 6 bases from J, with 8 bases in between. Germline CDR1 is KGHSH and CDR2 is LQKENI. The CDR3 length is 13 residues. The CDR3 sequence: CASSPSETNEQFF. In DNA form, the CDR3 reads TGTGCCAGCTCACCATCAGAAACCAATGAGCAGTTCTTC.

This clonotype was observed a few times. The chain recombines TRBV6-1 with TRBJ1-5, with TRBD1 matching 8 bases. Unmatched junction bases numbered 13, after V lost 0 bases and J lost 9 bases. The germline CDR1 and CDR2 sequences are MNHNS and SASEGT. The CDR3 runs to 17 residues. The CDR3: CASSEAPGTGRGRPQHF. The DNA for the CDR3 is TGTGCCAGCAGTGAAGCTCCTGGGACAGGCCGAGGGAGGCCCCAGCATTTT.

The chain recombines TRBV30 with TRBJ2-5; D is ambiguous. The V end lost 3 bases, the J end lost 1 base, and 6 bases lay between the germline ends. The CDR3 covers 12 residues. Germline values: CDR1 GTSNPN, CDR2 SVGIG (reference sequence). The DNA of the CDR3 is TGTGCCTGGAGCACCCTCCAAGAGACCCAGTACTTC. It codes for CAWSTLQETQYF.

This clonotype was seen repeatedly, ten times or more. The chain links TRBV7-9 to TRBJ2-1; D unresolved. The germline V gene encodes CDR1 SEHNR and CDR2 FQNEAQ (reference sequence). The CDR3 length is 12 residues. Trimming pared 1 base from V and 7 bases from J, leaving 5 bases between. The CDR3 nucleotides are TGTGCCAGCAGCTTAGTGAGGAATGAGCAGTTCTTC. Protein sequence: CASSLVRNEQFF.

This clonotype appeared a few times. V usage is TRBV28 and J usage is TRBJ1-1; D is unresolved. The germline CDR1 and CDR2 sequences are MDHEN and SYDVKM. With 4 bases removed from V and 1 base from J, the gap between germline ends came to 13 bases. CDR3 length: 15 residues. The CDR3 spells CASSSGRWGNTEAFF. CDR3 nucleotide sequence: TGTGCCAGCAGTTCCGGACGTTGGGGGAACACTGAAGCTTTCTTT. Variable domain in full (rest from reference TRBV28 and TRBJ1-1): DVKVTQSSRYLVKRTGEKVFLECVQDMDHENMFWYRQDPGLGLRLIYFSYDVKMKEKGDIPEGYSVSREKKERFSLILESASTNQTSMYLCASSSGRWGNTEAFFGQGTRLTVV.

This clonotype appeared many times. The chain employs TRBV28 and TRBJ2-4; a possible D gene is TRBD1 (6 bases). This CDR3 is 15 amino acids long. Trimming stripped 5 bases from V and 0 bases from J, with 11 bases between. Germline CDR1 MDHEN, CDR2 SYDVKM. The CDR3 protein is CASSGQSIAKNIQYF. Written as DNA, the CDR3 is TGTGCCAGCAGTGGACAGTCCATAGCCAAAAACATTCAGTACTTC.

To note about this clonotype: This could be a read error, since a much larger clone is one nucleotide away. The chain carries TRBV12-3 or TRBV12-4 and TRBJ2-7; 8 bases fit TRBD2. The CDR3 has 15 amino acids. J lost 7 bases, V lost 6 bases, and 14 bases had no gene match. The CDR3 DNA is TGTGCCAGCAGCTCTCCACTGGCGGGAGGTGGGGAGCAGTACTTC. Protein sequence: CASSSPLAGGGEQYF.

Many counts were recorded for this clonotype. The chain employs TRBV6-5 and TRBJ2-4; D ambiguous. This CDR3 contains 13 residues. Germline V gene lookup returns CDR1 MNHEY and CDR2 SVGAGI. V lost 5 bases and J lost 6, with 11 bases in between. The CDR3 DNA reads TGTGCCAGCAGTGCCGGAGTGAGAAACATTCAGTACTTC. Its translation: CASSAGVRNIQYF.

This clonotype was observed a few times. The gene calls are TRBV24-1 and TRBJ2-6, with 8 bases matching TRBD2. J was trimmed by 4 bases and V by 10 bases; bases with no gene match: 14. The CDR3 spans 17 residues. Germline-derived CDR1 and CDR2 are KGHDR and SFDVKD. CDR3 nucleotides: TGTGCCACTAGAAGCGGGGGAGTAGGTTCAGGGGCCAACGTCCTGACTTTC. This encodes CATRSGGVGSGANVLTF.